Presented here are 13 T cell receptor beta chains from one specimen sequenced in a study of cytomegalovirus exposure and HLA in healthy donors. Vbeta (60) and Jbeta (13) primers were used in the PCR. Generated by immunoSEQ multiplex PCR, the TCRdb table keeps only in-frame clones and is missing some. The sample carries over 150,000 clones, 70% to 80% recorded once. Sequencing was performed on PBMCs. The receptors originated from a man aged 35 to 55 in good health and CMV-seronegative.

The table lists this clone with a few counts. V usage is TRBV28 and J usage is TRBJ2-1; 7 bases align to TRBD1. V lost 5 bases, J lost 2 bases, and 6 bases stayed unmatched. Germline-derived CDR1 and CDR2 are MDHEN and SYDVKM. CDR3 length: 15 residues. In DNA form, the CDR3 reads TGTGCCAGCAGTCCCACAGGGGATCCCTACAATGAGCAGTTCTTC. Translating gives CASSPTGDPYNEQFF.

The gene calls are TRBV4-3 and TRBJ2-7; 11 bases align to TRBD2. The germline CDR1 and CDR2 sequences are LGHNA and YSLEER. The length of the CDR3 is 19 residues. V dropped 4 bases and J dropped 7; count of bases not matched to a gene: 21. As DNA, the CDR3 is TGCGCCAGCAGCCCCTATGGACGGATAGCGGGAGGGTTTTCGAGGGAGCAGTACTTC. Translating gives CASSPYGRIAGGFSREQYF.

For this clone: Other DNA sequences in the same sample also yield this CDR3. The chain employs TRBV28 and TRBJ2-1, with 7 bases identical to TRBD1. Trimming removed 4 bases from V and 3 bases from J; junction bases left unmatched: 3. Germline assignment: CDR1 MDHEN and CDR2 SYDVKM. The CDR3 has 14 amino acids. Here the CDR3 reads CASSSGGNYNEQFF. CDR3 DNA: TGTGCCAGCAGTTCAGGGGGAAACTACAATGAGCAGTTCTTC.

The chain couples TRBV6-5 to TRBJ2-2, with 9 bases aligning to TRBD1. The V segment lost 5 bases and the J segment 6 bases; nucleotides outside the gene matches: 7. CDR1 and CDR2 (germline): MNHEY, SVGAGI. The CDR3 has 15 amino acids. The CDR3: CASSTGTGLSGELFF. For the CDR3, the DNA is TGTGCCAGCAGTACCGGGACAGGGCTTTCCGGGGAGCTGTTTTTT.

The rearrangement links TRBV25-1 to TRBJ2-2; the D gene is possibly TRBD2 (6 bases). This CDR3 comprises 17 residues. Germline assignment: CDR1 MGHDK and CDR2 SYGVNS. Trimming pared 1 base from V and 1 base from J, leaving 13 bases between. The CDR3, as DNA: TGTGCCAGCAGTGAATCGGGTCATAGCGGGAACACCGGGGAGCTGTTTTTT. It specifies CASSESGHSGNTGELFF. Full variable domain (rest looked up from reference TRBV25-1 and TRBJ2-2): EADIYQTPRYLVIGTGKKITLECSQTMGHDKMYWYQQDPGMELHLIHYSYGVNSTEKGDLSSESTVSRIRTEHFPLTLESARPSHTSQYLCASSESGHSGNTGELFFGEGSRLTVL.

The V call is TRBV29-1, the J call TRBJ2-7; D is ambiguous. The length of the CDR3 is 13 residues. Looked up from germline, CDR1 is SQVTM and CDR2 is ANQGSEA. V was shortened by 5 bases and J by 2 bases, with 13 bases between the two germline ends. The CDR3 DNA follows: TGCAGCGTTTCCCCTACGAGAACCTACGAGCAGTACTTC. It encodes CSVSPTRTYEQYF.

The V call is TRBV19, the J call TRBJ2-1; 9 bases are a match to TRBD2. The ends lost 7 bases at V and 14 bases at J; junction bases unmatched: 12. This CDR3 spans 13 amino acids. Looked up from germline, CDR1 is LNHDA and CDR2 is SQIVND (reference sequence). The CDR3 sequence is CASTDNPASGEFF. The CDR3 DNA sequence: TGTGCCAGTACCGATAACCCCGCTAGCGGGGAGTTCTTC. Using reference TRBV19 and TRBJ2-1 for the parts outside the CDR3, the full variable domain is DGGITQSPKYLFRKEGQNVTLSCEQNLNHDAMYWYRQDPGQGLRLIYYSQIVNDFQKGDIAEGYSVSREKKESFPLTVTSAQKNPTAFYLCASTDNPASGEFFGPGTRLTVL.

V is TRBV6-6 and J is TRBJ1-1, with D possibly TRBD1 on 5 matching bases. The V end lost 2 bases, the J end lost 7 bases, and 17 bases lay between the germline ends. The germline V gene has CDR1 MNHNY and CDR2 SVGAGI (reference sequence). The CDR3 covers 15 residues. The CDR3: CASSYGFKGSNEAFF. For the CDR3, the DNA is TGTGCCAGCAGTTACGGATTCAAGGGGTCGAATGAAGCTTTCTTT.

The V call is TRBV10-3, the J call TRBJ2-3; D might be TRBD2 (6 bases). V was trimmed by 6 bases and J by 2 bases, leaving 18 bases between them. Germline V lookup: CDR1 ENHRY, CDR2 SYGVKD. This CDR3 has 16 amino acids. Here the CDR3 DNA reads TGTGCCATCAGGGACCGACTAGGAACCAACACAGATACGCAGTATTTT. Translating gives CAIRDRLGTNTDTQYF.

This clone was recorded a few times. The chain combines TRBV6-5 with TRBJ1-5; D call uncertain. Germline V gene sequence: CDR1 MNHEY, CDR2 SVGAGI. CDR3 length: 15 residues. Trimming removed 0 bases at V and 4 bases at J, with 10 bases between. The CDR3 nucleotides read TGTGCCAGCAGTTACTCGGGGAGGAAGAATCAGCCCCAGCATTTT. Translating it yields CASSYSGRKNQPQHF.

This clone appeared a single time. This chain uses TRBV10-3 with TRBJ1-3; weak D call: TRBD1 (6 bases). Germline V lookup: CDR1 ENHRY, CDR2 SYGVKD. Trimming shortened V by 2 bases and J by 4 bases, and 18 bases separated the two germline ends. The CDR3 runs to 17 residues. The CDR3 here is CAISEPIWGLKGNTIYF. CDR3 bases: TGTGCCATCAGTGAGCCCATATGGGGGCTGAAGGGAAACACCATATATTTT.

This clone occurred once. The V call is TRBV4-1, the J call TRBJ1-1; D is undetermined. The V end lost 4 bases, the J end lost 3 bases, and 12 bases lay between the germline ends. Germline V gene sequence: CDR1 MGHRA, CDR2 YSYEKL. The CDR3 has 14 residues. The CDR3 loop is CASSRSWGDTEAFF. In DNA, the CDR3 is TGCGCCAGCAGCCGATCGTGGGGAGACACTGAAGCTTTCTTT.

The rearrangement uses TRBV5-1 and TRBJ2-7, with TRBD2 matching over 14 bases. V dropped 4 bases and J dropped 5; count of bases not matched to a gene: 5. Germline CDR1 and CDR2: SGHRS and YFSETQ. This CDR3 contains 15 residues. The CDR3 sequence is CASSQGLAGVDEQYF. CDR3 nucleotide sequence: TGCGCCAGCAGCCAGGGACTAGCGGGAGTCGACGAGCAGTACTTC.